A selection of T cell receptor beta chains follows, all from one sample in a study of T-cell memory formation after mild COVID-19. One entry per CDR3 protein, called by TCRdb with MiXCR from the 5' RACE reads. The data hold some 450,000 distinct CDR3 sequences, with around 19% observed a single time. Sequenced material: PBMCs or a T cell subset sorted from them (not recorded which). The receptor source for this set is an adult woman who had mild COVID-19 (a few samples of this study predate the infection). Cell type and time point are not known. Each CDR3 is given with its conserved first and last residue.

>14|TRBV4-2|TRBJ1-4
CASSQGGKVEKLFF
>15|TRBV7-8|TRBJ2-7
CASSLGLAEPYEQYF
>14|TRBV7-9|TRBJ1-6
CASSPEQYNSPLHF
>16|TRBV23-1|TRBJ1-1
CASKPSSGSPNTEAFF
>12|TRBV7-9|TRBJ2-7
CASTPNAYEQYF
>14|TRBV7-9|TRBJ1-5
CASSSQFSNQPQHF
>15|TRBV27|TRBJ2-7
CASSLIAQGSAEQYF
>14|TRBV7-3|TRBJ2-5
CASSLKGSRETQYF
>15|TRBV20-1|TRBJ1-1
CSAPGRLGEYTEAFF
>13|TRBV7-3|TRBJ2-4
CASSSGVGDIQYF
>12|TRBV7-7|TRBJ2-3
CASSFPSGTQYF
>16|TRBV9|TRBJ2-2
CASSALGAGYTGELFF
>15|TRBV7-2|TRBJ1-2
CASSLVRAGVYGYTF
>14|TRBV6-5|TRBJ2-3
CASSPIIRVDTQYF
>12|TRBV20-1|TRBJ1-1
CSARKGQHEAFF
>13|TRBV24-1|TRBJ2-1
CATSDGQVHEQFF
>14|TRBV7-9|TRBJ1-2
CASSLVEGDYGYTF
>16|TRBV12-3/TRBV12-4|TRBJ2-2
CASSFLAGGQTGELFF
>15|TRBV19|TRBJ2-1
CASSMSLHAPNEQFF
>13|TRBV9|TRBJ2-3
CASSAGTQDTQYF
>14|TRBV2|TRBJ2-1
CASSVTSGSDEQFF
>16|TRBV4-1|TRBJ2-1
CASSQVPGAAYNEQFF
>14|TRBV11-2|TRBJ2-7
CASSFNGRADEQYF
>13|TRBV7-7|TRBJ2-3
CASSFQGADTQYF
>14|TRBV5-6|TRBJ2-1
CASSREASHNEQFF
>13|TRBV5-5|TRBJ1-2
CASSMMTSKGYTF
>12|TRBV20-1|TRBJ2-5
CRASGGPETQYF
>13|TRBV5-1|TRBJ2-3
CASSTDNTDTQYF
>15|TRBV12-3/TRBV12-4|TRBJ2-6
CASSPRGPGANVLTF
>15|TRBV6-4|TRBJ2-7
CASFSYRGHSYEQYF
>14|TRBV6-1|TRBJ2-1
CASIDRAAGNEQFF
>13|TRBV29-1|TRBJ2-5
CSVGQGIGETQYF
>15|TRBV6-5|TRBJ2-5
CASRRTSGGGETQYF
>12|TRBV20-1|TRBJ1-1
CSAADRVTEAFF
>16|TRBV5-6|TRBJ2-3
CASSPSGKVVADTQYF
>14|TRBV20-1|TRBJ1-2
CSASSGGNRYGYTF
>15|TRBV29-1|TRBJ2-7
CSVEFRLAGSPEQYF
>15|TRBV7-9|TRBJ2-3
CASSSPREATDTQYF
>15|TRBV4-1|TRBJ2-3
CASRERALGTDTQYF
>13|TRBV7-9|TRBJ2-3
CASSHRGTDTQYF